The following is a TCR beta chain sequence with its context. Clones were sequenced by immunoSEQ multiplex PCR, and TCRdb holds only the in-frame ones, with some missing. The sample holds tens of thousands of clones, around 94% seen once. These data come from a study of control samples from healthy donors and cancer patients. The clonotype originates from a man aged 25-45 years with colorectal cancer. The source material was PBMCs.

CDR3 residues: CASSPTGGPNEKLFF. CDR3 DNA sequence: TGTGCCAGCAGCCCGACAGGGGGCCCTAATGAAAAACTGTTTTTT. This rearrangement joins TRBV5-4 to TRBJ1-4; 10 positions match TRBD1. The CDR3 runs to 15 residues. Trimming removed 4 bases from V and 3 bases from J; junction bases left unmatched: 3. Germline assignment: CDR1 SGHNT and CDR2 YYREEE (reference sequence).